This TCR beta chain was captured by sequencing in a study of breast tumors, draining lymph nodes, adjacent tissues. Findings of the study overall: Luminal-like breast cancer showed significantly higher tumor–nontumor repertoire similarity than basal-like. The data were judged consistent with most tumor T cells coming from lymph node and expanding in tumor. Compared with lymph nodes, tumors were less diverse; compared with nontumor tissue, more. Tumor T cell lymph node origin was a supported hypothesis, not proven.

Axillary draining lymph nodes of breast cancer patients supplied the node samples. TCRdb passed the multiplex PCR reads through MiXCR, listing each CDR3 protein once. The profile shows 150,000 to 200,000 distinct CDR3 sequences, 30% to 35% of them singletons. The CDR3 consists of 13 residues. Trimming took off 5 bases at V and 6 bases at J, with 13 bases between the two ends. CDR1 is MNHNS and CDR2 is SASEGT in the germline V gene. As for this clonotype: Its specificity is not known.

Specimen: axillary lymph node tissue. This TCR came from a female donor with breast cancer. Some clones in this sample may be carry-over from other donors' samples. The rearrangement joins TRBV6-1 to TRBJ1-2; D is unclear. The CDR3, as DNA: TGTGCCAGCAGTCAACCCCGGCGAAATGGCTACACCTTC. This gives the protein CASSQPRRNGYTF.